Following are 27 T cell receptor beta chains from one sample sequenced in a study of blood T cell repertoires in COVID-19. Sequencing used immunoSEQ multiplex PCR; TCRdb keeps in-frame clones, though not all of them. The table records under 250,000 clones, around 86% of them present only once. The sample comprised peripheral blood. The source of these receptors is a man in his sixties who had recovered from COVID-19.

The chain uses TRBV7-2 and TRBJ2-5, with 9 bases matching TRBD2. The germline V gene encodes CDR1 SGHTA and CDR2 FQGNSA. With V trimmed by 1 base and J by 1 base, 7 bases remained unmatched. The CDR3 consists of 17 residues. The CDR3 is CASSLGSRGGFQETQYF. The CDR3, as DNA: TGTGCCAGCAGCTTAGGTTCGCGGGGGGGATTCCAAGAGACCCAGTACTTC.

The V call is TRBV10-3, the J call TRBJ2-7; 9 bases are shared with TRBD2. CDR3 length: 14 amino acids. V lost 3 bases and J lost 4; bases outside the gene matches: 4. Germline V lookup: CDR1 ENHRY, CDR2 SYGVKD. CDR3 sequence: CAISESSGGYEQYF. CDR3 DNA sequence: TGTGCCATCAGTGAAAGTAGCGGGGGATACGAGCAGTACTTC.

This clone has just one count. V and J are TRBV20-1 and TRBJ2-1; the D is unclear. Germline CDR1 reads DFQATT; CDR2 reads SNEGSKA (reference sequence). There are 10 residues in the CDR3. Trimming cost V 4 bases and J 5 bases, with 3 bases left between them. CDR3 nucleotides: TGCAGTGCTACGGACAATGAGCAGTTCTTC. Protein product: CSATDNEQFF.

J is TRBJ2-7 and V is TRBV27, with D hard to call. Germline loops: CDR1 MNHEY, CDR2 SMNVEV (reference sequence). This CDR3 region has 14 residues. The germline V and J ends were trimmed by 2 bases and 5 bases, with 13 bases remaining between them. DNA for the CDR3: TGTGCCAGCAGTTTAATAGGTCCTAGGAACGAGCAGTACTTC. This sequence encodes CASSLIGPRNEQYF.

The V and J genes are TRBV19 and TRBJ2-7, with 10 bases that match TRBD1. Germline trimming cut 4 bases from V and 6 bases from J; bases unmatched to any gene: 6. There are 14 residues in the CDR3. Germline CDR1 is LNHDA and CDR2 is SQIVND (reference sequence). The CDR3: CASSTSGTGVEQYF. The CDR3 nucleotides read TGTGCCAGTAGTACATCAGGGACAGGGGTCGAGCAGTACTTC. The variable domain in full, completed from reference TRBV19 and TRBJ2-7, reads DGGITQSPKYLFRKEGQNVTLSCEQNLNHDAMYWYRQDPGQGLRLIYYSQIVNDFQKGDIAEGYSVSREKKESFPLTVTSAQKNPTAFYLCASSTSGTGVEQYFGPGTRLTVT.

The chain links TRBV29-1 to TRBJ1-1; unclear D gene. The length of the CDR3 is 15 residues. V was shortened by 0 bases and J by 3 bases, with 14 bases between the two germline ends. Germline V gene data show CDR1 as SQVTM and CDR2 as ANQGSEA. CDR3 loop: CSVEEDGGRDTEAFF. The CDR3 coding sequence is TGCAGCGTTGAAGAAGATGGTGGCCGGGACACTGAAGCTTTCTTT. Looking up the rest from reference TRBV29-1 and TRBJ1-1 gives the full variable domain: SAVISQKPSRDICQRGTSLTIQCQVDSQVTMMFWYRQQPGQSLTLIATANQGSEATYESGFVIDKFPISRPNLTFSTLTVSNMSPEDSSIYLCSVEEDGGRDTEAFFGQGTRLTVV.

This clone has only one observation. The rearrangement uses TRBV30 and TRBJ2-7; maybe TRBD2 (6 bases). Germline V CDR1 and CDR2: GTSNPN, SVGIG (reference sequence). The ends were cut back, 6 bases at V and 6 bases at J, with 12 bases in the middle. The CDR3 contains 11 residues. The CDR3 bases are TGTGCCTGCTCCCCCGGGAGCGAGCAGTACTTC. Translated: CACSPGSEQYF.

The CDR3 DNA follows: TGTGCCAGCAGGCACGGGACAGGCCTCACAGATACGCAGTATTTT. This encodes CASRHGTGLTDTQYF. V and J are TRBV5-5 and TRBJ2-3, with 8 nucleotides matching TRBD1. CDR1 and CDR2 from the germline V gene are SGHKS and YYEKEE (reference sequence). This CDR3 contains 15 residues. V lost 5 bases, J lost 2 bases, and 7 bases stayed unmatched.

DNA of the CDR3: TGTGCCAGTAGTATAGCAGGACAAAATTCACCCCTCCACTTT. Its protein is CASSIAGQNSPLHF. This chain uses TRBV19 with TRBJ1-6, with a tentative D call TRBD1 (5 bases). V was clipped by 1 base and J by 7 bases, with 8 bases between them. CDR1 is LNHDA and CDR2 is SQIVND in the germline V gene (reference sequence). The CDR3 totals 14 residues.

This chain uses TRBV7-9 with TRBJ2-7; 12 nucleotides match TRBD2. After removal of 5 bases from V and 5 bases from J, the junction contained 13 bases not matched to a gene. Germline-derived CDR1 and CDR2 are SEHNR and FQNEAQ (reference sequence). The CDR3 loop spans 17 amino acids. This CDR3 is CASSRRTSGVLLNEQYF. DNA for the CDR3: TGTGCCAGCAGCAGAAGGACTAGCGGGGTACTACTGAACGAGCAGTACTTC. Filled out from reference TRBV7-9 and TRBJ2-7, the complete variable domain reads DTGVSQNPRHKITKRGQNVTFRCDPISEHNRLYWYRQTLGQGPEFLTYFQNEAQLEKSRLLSDRFSAERPKGSFSTLEIQRTEQGDSAMYLCASSRRTSGVLLNEQYFGPGTRLTVT.

The chain has TRBV5-1 and TRBJ2-3; 7 bases are shared with TRBD2. With 7 bases clipped from V and 2 bases from J, the junction kept 10 bases outside the gene matches. CDR1 and CDR2 from the germline V gene are SGHRS and YFSETQ. CDR3 length: 15 amino acids. The CDR3 here is CASEDPGGPTDTQYF. CDR3 nucleotide sequence: TGCGCCAGCGAAGATCCGGGGGGACCCACAGATACGCAGTATTTT.

DNA of the CDR3: TGTGCCAGCAGTGAATATCCGGTCTCAACTAATGAAAAACTGTTTTTT. It yields the protein CASSEYPVSTNEKLFF. The chain uses TRBV6-1 and TRBJ1-4; D is uncertain. Germline V gene data show CDR1 as MNHNS and CDR2 as SASEGT. This CDR3 region has 16 residues. V was cut by 2 bases and J by 0 bases, with 10 bases left in between.

This clone showed up just once. This chain joins TRBV27 and TRBJ2-5, with a tentative D call TRBD1 (6 bases). This CDR3 spans 15 amino acids. Germline-derived CDR1 and CDR2 are MNHEY and SMNVEV (reference sequence). Trimming removed 5 bases at V and 2 bases at J, with 15 bases between. CDR3 sequence reads: CASSRRDTRQETQYF. The CDR3 DNA sequence: TGTGCCAGCAGTAGACGGGACACGCGGCAAGAGACCCAGTACTTC.

The chain carries TRBV7-9 and TRBJ2-7; D unresolved. CDR3 length equals 13 residues. V dropped 5 bases and J dropped 3 bases, with 11 bases sitting between them. CDR1 is SEHNR, CDR2 FQNEAQ, per germline (reference sequence). CDR3 sequence reads: CASSLESSYEQYF. Written as DNA, the CDR3 is TGTGCCAGCAGCCTAGAATCGAGCTACGAGCAGTACTTC.

The chain links TRBV7-6 to TRBJ1-6; no firm D call. V dropped 5 bases and J dropped 7 bases, with 3 bases sitting between them. The germline gives CDR1 SGHVS, CDR2 FNYEAQ. This CDR3 contains 11 residues. As DNA, the CDR3 is TGTGCCAGCAGCCGGAATTCACCCCTCCACTTT. It translates to CASSRNSPLHF. The full variable domain, in which reference TRBV7-6 and TRBJ1-6 provide the parts outside the CDR3, is GAGVSQSPRYKVTKRGQDVALRCDPISGHVSLYWYRQALGQGPEFLTYFNYEAQQDKSGLPNDRFSAERPEGSISTLTIQRTEQRDSAMYRCASSRNSPLHFGNGTRLTVT.

This chain uses TRBV25-1 with TRBJ2-3; 7 nucleotides line up with TRBD2. The CDR3 runs to 15 residues. Unmatched junction bases numbered 6, after V lost 4 bases and J lost 2 bases. Germline V gene data show CDR1 as MGHDK and CDR2 as SYGVNS. The CDR3 reads CASSGRDYPTDTQYF. CDR3 sequence (DNA): TGTGCCAGCAGTGGCCGGGACTACCCCACAGATACGCAGTATTTT.

The chain recombines TRBV3-1 (or the pseudogene TRBV3-2) with TRBJ1-2; perhaps TRBD1 as D (5 bases). The germline V gene has CDR1 LGHDT and CDR2 YNNKEL (reference sequence). The CDR3 sequence is 15 residues long. The V end was cut by 4 bases, the J end by 7 bases, with 19 bases between. The CDR3 here is CASSPGTIRPLGYTF. As DNA, the CDR3 is TGTGCCAGCAGCCCTGGGACTATTCGGCCTCTTGGCTACACCTTC.

The chain carries TRBV7-2 and TRBJ2-7; 8 positions agree with TRBD2. Trimming took 5 bases from V and 4 from J; bases not matched to a gene: 7. The CDR3 contains 14 residues. Germline assignment: CDR1 SGHTA and CDR2 FQGNSA. In DNA form, the CDR3 reads TGTGCCAGCAGCGCCGGGAGGGGGAGGTACGAGCAGTACTTC. Translated, it gives CASSAGRGRYEQYF.

The chain couples TRBV3-1 (or the pseudogene TRBV3-2) to TRBJ2-2; 10 bases line up with TRBD1. V lost 1 base and J lost 6; bases outside the gene matches: 2. Per germline, CDR1 LGHDT and CDR2 YNNKEL (reference sequence). The CDR3 covers 15 residues. CDR3 loop: CASSQGQGAPGELFF. In DNA form, the CDR3 reads TGTGCCAGCAGCCAAGGACAGGGGGCCCCCGGGGAGCTGTTTTTT.

The CDR3 region has the DNA TGTGCTAGTGGCCCAAGGGGTGGCGGGGAGCTGTTTTTT. It encodes CASGPRGGGELFF. The V and J genes are TRBV12-5 and TRBJ2-2; perhaps TRBD1 as D (5 bases). Germline V gives CDR1 LGHNT, CDR2 FRNRAP. The CDR3 totals 13 residues. The ends were cut back, 6 bases at V and 7 bases at J, with 12 bases in the middle. The entire variable domain, with the rest obtained from reference TRBV12-5 and TRBJ2-2, is as follows: DARVTQTPRHKVTEMGQEVTMRCQPILGHNTVFWYRQTMMQGLELLAYFRNRAPLDDSGMPKDRFSAEMPDATLATLKIQPSEPRDSAVYFCASGPRGGGELFFGEGSRLTVL.

The chain recombines TRBV5-1 with TRBJ1-5, with 10 bases identical to TRBD1. The germline V gene encodes CDR1 SGHRS and CDR2 YFSETQ. This CDR3 has 14 amino acids. V shed 4 bases, J shed 5 bases, and the junction held 3 bases outside the gene matches. The DNA for the CDR3 is TGCGCCAGCAGCCCAGGGACAGGGGATCAGCCCCAGCATTTT. This translates into CASSPGTGDQPQHF.

The rearrangement links TRBV5-1 to TRBJ2-5; TRBD2 aligns across 7 bases. Trimming at V came to 0 bases and at J to 8 bases, leaving 10 bases not matched to a gene. Germline CDR1 is SGHRS and CDR2 is YFSETQ. The CDR3 covers 15 residues. The CDR3 coding sequence is TGCGCCAGCAGCTTGGATTCAGGACTAGGTGTCACCCAGTACTTC. As protein: CASSLDSGLGVTQYF.

This clone was counted once. J is TRBJ1-3 and V is TRBV2; no firm D call. The CDR3 runs to 13 residues. Per the germline V gene, CDR1 is SNHLY and CDR2 is FYNNEI. V was trimmed by 4 bases and J by 4 bases, leaving 8 bases between them. The CDR3 coding sequence is TGTGCCAGCAGTGGAACTCGAGGAAACACCATATATTTT. The encoded protein is CASSGTRGNTIYF.

This chain's CDR3 is CASSQIGVDTQYF. The CDR3 DNA follows: TGTGCCAGCAGCCAAATAGGGGTAGATACGCAGTATTTT. The genes are TRBV3-1 (or the pseudogene TRBV3-2) and TRBJ2-3, with D possibly being TRBD1 (5 bases). The germline gives CDR1 LGHDT, CDR2 YNNKEL (reference sequence). Trimming removed 2 bases at V and 5 bases at J, with 8 bases between. This CDR3 is 13 amino acids long.

The V gene is TRBV7-2, the J gene TRBJ1-4, with D tentatively TRBD1 (5 bases). The germline V and J ends were trimmed by 1 base and 8 bases, with 11 bases remaining between them. Germline-derived CDR1 and CDR2 are SGHTA and FQGNSA. The CDR3 is 14 residues long. The CDR3: CASSLGGGGEKLFF. CDR3 coding DNA: TGTGCCAGCAGCTTAGGCGGGGGGGGAGAAAAACTGTTTTTT.

This clone was seen more than once but under ten times. The chain recombines TRBV29-1 with TRBJ1-2; 10 bases map to TRBD1. The J segment lost 7 bases and the V segment lost 4 bases, leaving 9 bases of the junction unmatched. Germline CDR1 and CDR2: SQVTM and ANQGSEA. This CDR3 has 14 residues. CDR3 nucleotide sequence: TGCAGCGTTGGGGGGACAGGGGATCCGGGTGGCTACACCTTC. As protein: CSVGGTGDPGGYTF.

The chain links TRBV18 to TRBJ2-7; D perhaps matches TRBD2 (6 bases). Germline V gene lookup returns CDR1 KGHSH and CDR2 LQKENI. The CDR3 has 13 residues. Trimming left V 3 bases short and J 7 bases short, with 13 bases between. The chain's CDR3 is CASSPGLWMEQYF. CDR3 sequence (DNA): TGTGCCAGCTCACCGGGACTGTGGATGGAGCAGTACTTC.